This T cell receptor (beta chain) was recorded in a study of beta chain features in type 1 diabetes. Overall study context: Age, gender and cell yields were similar between patients and healthy donors.

Trimming took 0 bases from V and 3 from J; bases not matched to a gene: 4. The germline V gene encodes CDR1 SGHNT and CDR2 YYREEE (reference sequence). The CDR3 runs 15 residues. The whole isolated RNA underwent reverse transcription, so sequencing captured expressed TCRB transcripts. For naive, central memory and regulatory T cell samples, reads averaged roughly 4 million. Profiled with immunoSEQ multiplex PCR; TCRdb holds only in-frame clones, not every one. Found here are 250,000 to 350,000 clones, approximately 9.9% of them singletons; the top ten hold 0.015%. Input material: naive CD4+ T cells from blood. The chain carries TRBV5-4 and TRBJ2-7; 9 nucleotides match TRBD1. The TCR originated in a woman between 25 and 40 years old in good health. The CDR3 reads CASSLGGQGVYEQYF. CDR3 nucleotides: TGTGCCAGCAGCTTGGGGGGACAGGGTGTCTACGAGCAGTACTTC. The full variable domain, rest sourced from reference TRBV5-4 and TRBJ2-7, is ETGVTQSPTHLIKTRGQQVTLRCSSQSGHNTVSWYQQALGQGPQFIFQYYREEENGRGNFPPRFSGLQFPNYSSELNVNALELDDSALYLCASSLGGQGVYEQYFGPGTRLTVT.